This TCR beta chain was captured by sequencing in a study of T-cell memory formation after mild COVID-19. Findings and caveats of the study: Confirmation of SARS-CoV-2 specificity was lacking for second-wave clones peaking day 37.

TCRdb itself ran the 5' RACE reads through MiXCR, one entry per CDR3 protein. The sample shows hundreds of thousands of distinct CDR3 sequences, more than 20% of them seen only once. Turning to this clonotype: As yet, its antigen is unknown.

CDR3 length equals 16 residues. Per the germline V gene, CDR1 is SGHKS and CDR2 is YYEKEE (reference sequence). The junction had 5 bases not matched to a gene; V was cut back by 3 bases and J by 4 bases. The source material was PBMCs or a T cell subset sorted from them (not recorded which). The origin of this receptor is an adult woman who had mild COVID-19 (a few samples of this study predate the infection). Cell type and time point are not known. The chain carries TRBV5-5 and TRBJ2-1, with 12 bases identical to TRBD2. The CDR3 DNA reads TGTGCCAGCAGCTACCCCGGGACTAGCGGGTACAATGAGCAGTTCTTC. This gives the protein CASSYPGTSGYNEQFF.